These 18 T cell receptor beta chains were all obtained from the same sample, sequenced in a study of radiation and T cells in renal cell carcinoma. The time point denotes: blood 2 weeks post-SBRT. Treatment of the sample: 15 Gy SBRT to primary tumor, nephrectomy 4 weeks later. The method was immunoSEQ multiplex PCR; TCRdb's version includes in-frame clones alone and lacks a portion of them. The sample contains 120,000 or so clones, roughly four fifths of which appear only once. The sample here was blood, taken from a patient whose treatment included radiotherapy and nephrectomy. These receptors all come from an older woman with renal cell carcinoma.

This clone showed up just once. The chain uses TRBV28 and TRBJ2-7, with D perhaps TRBD1 (5 bases). CDR1 and CDR2 (germline): MDHEN, SYDVKM. The CDR3 has 13 residues. V gave up 6 bases and J gave up 3 bases, with 12 bases separating them. CDR3 amino acids: CASRQVPLYEQYF. The CDR3 nucleotides read TGTGCCAGCAGACAGGTCCCCCTCTACGAGCAGTACTTC.

The chain carries TRBV2 and TRBJ2-7; D unresolved. Trimming removed 4 bases from V and 7 bases from J, with 17 bases in between. The length of the CDR3 is 14 residues. Per the germline V gene, CDR1 is SNHLY and CDR2 is FYNNEI. For the CDR3, the DNA is TGTGCCAGCAGTGCCCGGCGTGAAAGGTGGGAGCAGTACTTC. It specifies CASSARRERWEQYF. Based on the CDR3 plus reference TRBV2 and TRBJ2-7, the full variable domain is EPEVTQTPSHQVTQMGQEVILRCVPISNHLYFYWYRQILGQKVEFLVSFYNNEISEKSEIFDDQFSVERPDGSNFTLKIRSTKLEDSAMYFCASSARRERWEQYFGPGTRLTVT.

The V call is TRBV5-8, the J call TRBJ2-5, with D perhaps matching TRBD1 (5 bases). The V end lost 1 base, the J end lost 11 bases, and 18 bases lay between the germline ends. The CDR3 extends over 14 amino acids. In germline, CDR1 is SGHTS, CDR2 YDEGEE. DNA of the CDR3: TGTGCCAGCAGCTTGTTTCGACAGTCCCTAGAGCAGTACTTC. Translation gives CASSLFRQSLEQYF.

This clone has just a few counts. The rearrangement uses TRBV4-2 and TRBJ1-5; D not certain. Trimming pared 4 bases from V and 1 base from J, leaving 11 bases between. Germline V CDR1 and CDR2: LGHNA, YNFKEQ. The CDR3 covers 15 residues. In DNA form, the CDR3 reads TGTGCCAGCAGCCCCGTAATCTCCAGCAATCAGCCCCAGCATTTT. Amino acid sequence: CASSPVISSNQPQHF.

The rearrangement uses TRBV5-1 and TRBJ2-5, with TRBD1 identical over 8 bases. Trimming removed 1 base from V and 5 bases from J; junction bases left unmatched: 7. The CDR3 has 15 residues. Germline V gives CDR1 SGHRS, CDR2 YFSETQ. The CDR3 is CASSLYDRGQETQYF. CDR3 DNA: TGCGCCAGCAGCTTGTATGACAGGGGACAGGAGACCCAGTACTTC.

The chain links TRBV18 to TRBJ1-2, with D unclear. The CDR3 length is 15 residues. Germline-derived CDR1 and CDR2 are KGHSH and LQKENI. Trimming shortened V by 2 bases and J by 0 bases, and 10 bases separated the two germline ends. Written as DNA, the CDR3 is TGTGCCAGCTCACCAAAGGAGCCAGCTAACTATGGCTACACCTTC. It specifies CASSPKEPANYGYTF.

V and J are TRBV19 and TRBJ2-1; maybe TRBD1 (6 bases). Germline lookup yields CDR1 LNHDA and CDR2 SQIVND (reference sequence). Trimming stripped 1 base from V and 2 bases from J, with 9 bases between. There are 15 residues in the CDR3. Here the CDR3 DNA reads TGTGCCAGTAGTATAGGGTCAGGGGCCTACAATGAGCAGTTCTTC. This sequence encodes CASSIGSGAYNEQFF.

The chain joins TRBV10-3 to TRBJ1-1; D perhaps matches TRBD1 (5 bases). The CDR3 is 14 residues long. Between the trimmed V and J ends, which lost 4 bases and 0 bases, there was a span of 9 bases. Germline values: CDR1 ENHRY, CDR2 SYGVKD. CDR3 residues: CAISVRDLNTEAFF. Here the CDR3 DNA reads TGTGCCATCAGTGTCAGGGATCTGAACACTGAAGCTTTCTTT.

The chain joins TRBV5-1 to TRBJ2-4; D is unclear. The CDR3 is 12 residues long. The germline V gene encodes CDR1 SGHRS and CDR2 YFSETQ. Trimming left V 2 bases short and J 3 bases short, with 3 bases between. The CDR3 loop is CASSLDKNIQYF. In DNA form, the CDR3 reads TGCGCCAGCAGCTTAGACAAAAACATTCAGTACTTC.

This clone was picked up a small number of times. The chain combines TRBV5-1 with TRBJ2-3; TRBD1 agrees at 9 bases. The J segment lost 6 bases and the V segment lost 0 bases, leaving 5 bases of the junction unmatched. The CDR3 is 15 residues long. CDR1 is SGHRS, CDR2 YFSETQ, per germline. This chain's CDR3 is CASSLGGQGRDTQYF. The CDR3 DNA is TGCGCCAGCAGCTTGGGCGGACAGGGGAGGGATACGCAGTATTTT.

This chain links TRBV5-4 with TRBJ2-5; unclear D gene. Trimming took off 3 bases at V and 4 bases at J, with 7 bases between the two ends. CDR3 length: 12 amino acids. The germline V gene has CDR1 SGHNT and CDR2 YYREEE (reference sequence). This CDR3 reads CASSSSGETQYF. For the CDR3, the DNA is TGTGCCAGCAGCTCAAGTGGAGAGACCCAGTACTTC.

The chain joins TRBV19 to TRBJ2-1, with no clear D. This CDR3 is built from 15 residues. Per the germline V gene, CDR1 is LNHDA and CDR2 is SQIVND (reference sequence). The ends were cut back, 4 bases at V and 0 bases at J, with 10 bases in the middle. CDR3 DNA sequence: TGTGCCAGTAGTACGGACGCGAGCTCCTACAATGAGCAGTTCTTC. Translation gives CASSTDASSYNEQFF. Drawing the rest from reference TRBV19 and TRBJ2-1, the complete variable domain is DGGITQSPKYLFRKEGQNVTLSCEQNLNHDAMYWYRQDPGQGLRLIYYSQIVNDFQKGDIAEGYSVSREKKESFPLTVTSAQKNPTAFYLCASSTDASSYNEQFFGPGTRLTVL.

This clone has only a few counts. J is TRBJ1-6 and V is TRBV11-2; 7 bases are a match to TRBD1. This CDR3 is built from 14 residues. V shed 4 bases and J 10 bases; nucleotides not matched to a gene: 7. Looked up from germline, CDR1 is SGHAT and CDR2 is FQNNGV. The CDR3 bases are TGTGCCAGCAGCTCCAGGGTAGGGGGCTCACCCCTCCACTTT. Its translation: CASSSRVGGSPLHF.

This clone occurred a few times. The chain is built from TRBV6-1 and TRBJ1-5; 7 positions match TRBD1. The V gene's germline CDR1 is MNHNS and CDR2 SASEGT. J was trimmed by 5 bases and V by 6 bases; bases with no gene match: 10. This CDR3 region has 15 residues. The CDR3 DNA is TGTGCCAGCAGCTACAGGGGAGGAGTGGATCAGCCCCAGCATTTT. This gives the protein CASSYRGGVDQPQHF.

V and J are TRBV30 and TRBJ2-7; no firm D call. CDR3 size: 11 residues. CDR1 and CDR2 from the germline V gene are GTSNPN and SVGIG (reference sequence). V lost 0 bases, J lost 8 bases, and 8 bases lay in between. The CDR3 sequence: CAWSVGQKQYF. CDR3 coding DNA: TGTGCCTGGAGTGTAGGCCAGAAGCAGTACTTC.

The chain carries TRBV10-3 and TRBJ2-7; 8 bases fit TRBD1. Per the germline V gene, CDR1 is ENHRY and CDR2 is SYGVKD. There are 16 residues in the CDR3. J gave up 2 bases and V 0 bases, and 6 bases lay outside the gene matches. The CDR3 region is CAISESADRVAYEQYF. CDR3 DNA: TGTGCCATCAGTGAGTCGGCGGACAGGGTGGCCTACGAGCAGTACTTC.

This chain joins TRBV6-1 and TRBJ2-1, with 8 bases lining up with TRBD1. Unmatched junction bases numbered 10, after V lost 1 base and J lost 2 bases. Germline loops: CDR1 MNHNS, CDR2 SASEGT. This CDR3 is built from 18 residues. The CDR3 is CASSEVGSGQVPYNEQFF. CDR3 nucleotides: TGTGCCAGCAGTGAAGTAGGGTCGGGACAGGTTCCCTACAATGAGCAGTTCTTC.

This clone was picked up a small number of times. The J gene is TRBJ1-5, the V gene TRBV30; D is undetermined. Germline-derived CDR1 and CDR2 are GTSNPN and SVGIG (reference sequence). The CDR3 has 13 residues. Trimming took off 4 bases at V and 5 bases at J, with 12 bases between the two ends. The CDR3 loop reads CAWNQRSDQPQHF. DNA of the CDR3: TGTGCCTGGAACCAACGTTCCGATCAGCCCCAGCATTTT.